This TCR beta chain was sequenced during a study of blood T cell repertoires in COVID-19. Study summary: Samples of COVID-19 (acute and convalescent) were obtained from the United States, Italy and Spain. Sources were T cells, B-cell-depleted T cells, or PBMCs; the material itself was cDNA or gDNA.

The CDR3 extends over 15 amino acids. Per germline, CDR1 SGHNT and CDR2 YYREEE (reference sequence). The V end was cut by 5 bases, the J end by 1 base, with 14 bases between. Here immunoSEQ multiplex PCR was the method, and the copy in TCRdb shows in-frame clones only, minus some. The profile shows 50,000 to 60,000 clones, roughly nine tenths of them singletons. The sample comprised peripheral blood. The sequence derives from a human donor in a cohort sampled during active COVID-19. The rearrangement joins TRBV5-4 to TRBJ2-3; perhaps TRBD1 as D (6 bases). The CDR3 region is CASRFQGSGTDTQYF. The CDR3, as DNA: TGTGCCAGCAGGTTTCAGGGGTCTGGCACAGATACGCAGTATTTT. The full variable domain, in which reference TRBV5-4 and TRBJ2-3 provide the parts outside the CDR3, is ETGVTQSPTHLIKTRGQQVTLRCSSQSGHNTVSWYQQALGQGPQFIFQYYREEENGRGNFPPRFSGLQFPNYSSELNVNALELDDSALYLCASRFQGSGTDTQYFGPGTRLTVL.